These 20 T cell receptor beta chains share one sample of origin, sequenced in a study of patients and donors after allogeneic stem cell transplantation (TCRdb year 2020). The library was generated by RT-PCR. Sequencing was performed on a NextSeq 550. TCRdb applied fastp at Q25 and MiXCR to the public reads, then kept only in-frame beta chains. Rows matching on CDR3 protein sequence are summarized as one entry with the most common DNA and genes. The sample table lists approximately 90,000 distinct CDR3 sequences, just under 5% of them with a count of one. Of the sample, around 3% is held by the ten largest clones. What was sequenced was blood, either unsorted or a sorted T cell fraction (not recorded which). Source of these receptors: a human donor who was either an allogeneic HSCT recipient or a stem cell or donor lymphocyte infusion donor (not recorded which). It is not recorded whose cells these are; they may come from a transplant donor.

This sequence joins TRBV12-3 or TRBV12-4 and TRBJ1-6, with 8 positions matching TRBD1. Germline trimming cut 6 bases from V and 7 bases from J; bases unmatched to any gene: 8. The CDR3 spans 15 residues. The CDR3 loop reads CASRINRQGNSPLHF. In DNA, the CDR3 is TGTGCCAGCAGGATTAACCGACAGGGGAATTCACCCCTCCACTTT.

The chain recombines TRBV5-1 with TRBJ2-7; 9 nucleotides line up with TRBD1. The V segment lost 0 bases and the J segment 3 bases; nucleotides outside the gene matches: 1. This CDR3 has 14 residues. CDR1 and CDR2 (germline): SGHRS, YFSETQ. The CDR3 is CASSLGQGGYEQYF. The CDR3 nucleotides read TGCGCCAGCAGCTTGGGACAGGGGGGCTACGAGCAGTACTTC.

This clonotype was seen a few times. The rearrangement links TRBV10-3 to TRBJ2-1; D possibly corresponds to TRBD2 (5 bases). Germline V gene sequence: CDR1 ENHRY, CDR2 SYGVKD. This CDR3 contains 16 residues. Trimming left V 3 bases short and J 6 bases short, with 18 bases between. The DNA for the CDR3 is TGTGCCATCAGTGATCCGGCGACTAAGCGACCCAATGAGCAGTTCTTC. Translation gives CAISDPATKRPNEQFF.

This clonotype was seen ten or more times. The rearrangement uses TRBV7-2 and TRBJ2-7; 7 nucleotides match TRBD2. Germline values: CDR1 SGHTA, CDR2 FQGNSA. The V and J ends lost 5 bases and 7 bases, in that order; junction bases with no gene match: 14. The CDR3 has 15 amino acids. CDR3 sequence reads: CASSPKGTTQGEQYF. The DNA for the CDR3 is TGTGCCAGCAGCCCGAAGGGGACTACCCAAGGGGAGCAGTACTTC.

The sample holds many counts of this clonotype. V is TRBV4-2 and J is TRBJ1-6, with TRBD1 as a possible D gene (6 bases). The CDR3 has 16 residues. Between the trimmed V and J ends, which lost 4 bases and 7 bases, there was a span of 17 bases. CDR1 is LGHNA, CDR2 YNFKEQ, per germline. CDR3 loop: CASSPSHREVNSPLHF. The CDR3 nucleotides are TGTGCCAGCAGCCCGAGCCACAGGGAGGTGAATTCACCCCTCCACTTT.

The table lists this clonotype with many counts. This chain links TRBV20-1 with TRBJ2-3; unclear D gene. Trimming left V 1 base short and J 5 bases short, with 4 bases between. CDR1 and CDR2 from the germline V gene are DFQATT and SNEGSKA (reference sequence). The CDR3 sequence is 11 residues long. The CDR3 spells CSARVRDTQYF. CDR3 bases: TGCAGTGCTAGAGTCAGAGATACGCAGTATTTT.

Only a few counts were recorded for this clonotype. The gene calls are TRBV5-1 and TRBJ2-4; perhaps TRBD2 as D (5 bases). V was pared by 2 bases and J by 7 bases, with 16 bases between. This CDR3 has 15 residues. Germline V lookup: CDR1 SGHRS, CDR2 YFSETQ. The DNA of the CDR3 is TGCGCCAGCAGCTTTGGATCGGGGTTCGGGAACATTCAGTACTTC. It yields the protein CASSFGSGFGNIQYF. The complete variable domain, with remaining parts taken from reference TRBV5-1 and TRBJ2-4, reads KAGVTQTPRYLIKTRGQQVTLSCSPISGHRSVSWYQQTPGQGLQFLFEYFSETQRNKGNFPGRFSGRQFSNSRSEMNVSTLELGDSALYLCASSFGSGFGNIQYFGAGTRLSVL.

This clonotype has a count of ten or more. This chain links TRBV29-1 with TRBJ1-1, with unresolved D. CDR3 length equals 11 residues. V was shortened by 8 bases and J by 5 bases, with 12 bases between the two germline ends. Looked up from germline, CDR1 is SQVTM and CDR2 is ANQGSEA. The DNA of the CDR3 is TGCAGCTTTAAAGTTGGGACTGAAGCTTTCTTT. Residues: CSFKVGTEAFF.

This clonotype was observed many times. CDR3 residues: CASSPDRASPQYF. In DNA, the CDR3 is TGTGCCAGCTCACCAGACCGGGCCTCCCCGCAGTATTTT. The chain employs TRBV18 and TRBJ2-3, with D uncertain. Germline CDR1 is KGHSH and CDR2 is LQKENI. The V end was cut by 2 bases, the J end by 10 bases, with 13 bases between. CDR3 length: 13 residues. The full variable domain, with the rest looked up from reference TRBV18 and TRBJ2-3, is NAGVMQNPRHLVRRRGQEARLRCSPMKGHSHVYWYRQLPEEGLKFMVYLQKENIIDESGMPKERFSAEFPKEGPSILRIQQVVRGDSAAYFCASSPDRASPQYFGPGTRLTVL.

The rearrangement links TRBV7-3 to TRBJ2-2; weak D call: TRBD2 (6 bases). Germline V gives CDR1 SGHTA, CDR2 FQGTGA. This CDR3 has 15 residues. V was shortened by 1 base and J by 6 bases, with 12 bases between the two germline ends. The CDR3 DNA reads TGTGCCAGCAGCTTAAGGGGGGACGGGTCCGGGGAGCTGTTTTTT. Amino acids: CASSLRGDGSGELFF.

In this sample, this clonotype turned up many times. The rearrangement uses TRBV28 and TRBJ1-1; 7 bases are shared with TRBD1. Germline V gene sequence: CDR1 MDHEN, CDR2 SYDVKM. V trimming: 6 bases; J trimming: 3 bases; junction bases outside the gene matches: 4. The CDR3 is 13 amino acids. CDR3 protein: CASSSTGDTEAFF. CDR3 DNA: TGTGCCAGCAGCTCAACAGGGGACACTGAAGCTTTCTTT.

The V gene is TRBV4-1, the J gene TRBJ2-7; 10 positions agree with TRBD2. This CDR3 is 15 amino acids long. CDR1 is MGHRA and CDR2 is YSYEKL in the germline V gene. V lost 1 base, J lost 5 bases, and 5 bases stayed unmatched. The CDR3 bases are TGCGCCAGCAGCCAAGTCGGGCTAGCGGGAGACGAGCAGTACTTC. Protein: CASSQVGLAGDEQYF.

This clonotype was counted ten times or more. This chain joins TRBV5-6 and TRBJ2-4; 9 bases agree with TRBD2. The V gene's germline CDR1 is SGHDT and CDR2 YYEEEE. The CDR3 is made up of 18 amino acids. The trim removed 0 bases at V and 0 bases at J, leaving 7 bases unmatched. Written as DNA, the CDR3 is TGTGCCAGCAGCTTGGAAGCGGGGGGCTTTCTAGCCAAAAACATTCAGTACTTC. It translates to CASSLEAGGFLAKNIQYF.

This clonotype was seen a few times. The J gene is TRBJ1-5, the V gene TRBV7-8; D perhaps matches TRBD1 (6 bases). From germline, CDR1 is SGHVS and CDR2 FQNEAQ. CDR3 length equals 16 residues. V lost 1 base and J lost 0, with 10 bases in between. The CDR3, as DNA: TGTGCCAGCAGCTTAGGTGGGGGCTATAGCAATCAGCCCCAGCATTTT. Translated: CASSLGGGYSNQPQHF.

At least ten counts were recorded for this clonotype. The gene calls are TRBV27 and TRBJ1-6; a possible D gene is TRBD1 (5 bases). V shed 8 bases and J shed 5 bases, with 16 bases lying between them. The CDR3 extends over 15 amino acids. The V gene's germline CDR1 is MNHEY and CDR2 SMNVEV (reference sequence). CDR3 DNA: TGTGCCAGCGGGCCAGGGCGACGGAATAATTCACCCCTCCACTTT. Translation: CASGPGRRNNSPLHF.

In this sample, this clonotype turned up a few times. The chain combines TRBV27 with TRBJ2-7, with D possibly being TRBD2 (6 bases). The V gene's germline CDR1 is MNHEY and CDR2 SMNVEV (reference sequence). This CDR3 comprises 14 residues. The V end lost 8 bases, the J end lost 6 bases, and 20 bases lay between the germline ends. CDR3 in DNA: TGTGCCAGCTCAGTTACTAGCCTGCTACCCGAGCAGTACTTC. Translation: CASSVTSLLPEQYF.

This clonotype has just a few counts. The gene calls are TRBV20-1 and TRBJ2-3; TRBD2 agrees at 7 bases. CDR3 length equals 14 residues. With 5 bases clipped from V and 7 bases from J, the junction kept 12 bases outside the gene matches. Germline V CDR1 and CDR2: DFQATT, SNEGSKA (reference sequence). CDR3 loop: CSAPWSSGPNTQYF. As DNA, the CDR3 is TGCAGTGCTCCTTGGTCTAGCGGACCCAATACGCAGTATTTT.

At least ten counts were recorded for this clonotype. J is TRBJ2-1 and V is TRBV4-2; 8 bases are a match to TRBD2. Germline trimming cut 1 base from V and 0 bases from J; bases unmatched to any gene: 14. The length of the CDR3 is 20 residues. The germline V gene encodes CDR1 LGHNA and CDR2 YNFKEQ. This CDR3 is CASSQVPGGFRPSSYNEQFF. DNA for the CDR3: TGTGCCAGCAGCCAAGTCCCGGGGGGGTTCCGACCCTCCTCCTACAATGAGCAGTTCTTC.

The sample holds many counts of this clonotype. This chain connects TRBV5-1 to TRBJ2-3; the D gene is possibly TRBD2 (6 bases). Germline V gene sequence: CDR1 SGHRS, CDR2 YFSETQ. Trimming cost V 0 bases and J 5 bases, with 10 bases left between them. The CDR3 sequence is 14 residues long. CDR3 protein: CASSLGGEVDTQYF. The DNA of the CDR3 is TGCGCCAGCAGCTTGGGAGGGGAGGTAGATACGCAGTATTTT.

This clonotype was found many times. The V and J genes are TRBV7-2 and TRBJ1-3; 7 bases match TRBD1. The V gene's germline CDR1 is SGHTA and CDR2 FQGNSA. The V gene end was trimmed by 3 bases and the J gene end by 9 bases; junction bases not matched to a gene: 8. The length of the CDR3 is 14 residues. In DNA form, the CDR3 reads TGTGCCAGCAGCTTTCAGGGGGTGGTGGGCACCATATATTTT. Translated, it gives CASSFQGVVGTIYF. Complete variable domain (other parts from reference TRBV7-2 and TRBJ1-3): GAGVSQSPSNKVTEKGKDVELRCDPISGHTALYWYRQSLGQGLEFLIYFQGNSAPDKSGLPSDRFSAERTGGSVSTLTIQRTQQEDSAVYLCASSFQGVVGTIYFGEGSWLTVV.